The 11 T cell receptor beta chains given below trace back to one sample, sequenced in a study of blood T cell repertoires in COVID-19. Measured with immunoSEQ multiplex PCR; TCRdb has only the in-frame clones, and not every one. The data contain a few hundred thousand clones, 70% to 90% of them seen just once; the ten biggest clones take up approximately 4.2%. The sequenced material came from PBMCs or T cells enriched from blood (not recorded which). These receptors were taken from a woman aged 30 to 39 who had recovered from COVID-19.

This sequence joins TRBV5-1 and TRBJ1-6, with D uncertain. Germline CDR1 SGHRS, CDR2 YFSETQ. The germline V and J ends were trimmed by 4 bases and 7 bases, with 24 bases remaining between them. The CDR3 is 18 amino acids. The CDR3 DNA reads TGCGCCAGCAGCGCTGTCCCAGACATTCTACAGCCCAATTCACCCCTCCACTTT. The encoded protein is CASSAVPDILQPNSPLHF.

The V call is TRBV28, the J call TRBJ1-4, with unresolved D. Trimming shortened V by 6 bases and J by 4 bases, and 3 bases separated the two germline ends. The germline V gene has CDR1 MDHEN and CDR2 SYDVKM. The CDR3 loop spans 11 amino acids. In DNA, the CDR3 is TGTGCCAGCAGGAGTAATGAAAAACTGTTTTTT. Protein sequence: CASRSNEKLFF. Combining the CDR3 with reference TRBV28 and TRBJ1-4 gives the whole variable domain DVKVTQSSRYLVKRTGEKVFLECVQDMDHENMFWYRQDPGLGLRLIYFSYDVKMKEKGDIPEGYSVSREKKERFSLILESASTNQTSMYLCASRSNEKLFFGSGTQLSVL.

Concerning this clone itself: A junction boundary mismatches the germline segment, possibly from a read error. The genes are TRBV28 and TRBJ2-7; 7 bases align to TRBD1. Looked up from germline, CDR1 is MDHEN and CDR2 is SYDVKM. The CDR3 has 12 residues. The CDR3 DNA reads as TGTGCCAGCAGTCAAATGGACAGGCGACTTGACTTC. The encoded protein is CASSQMDRRLDF.

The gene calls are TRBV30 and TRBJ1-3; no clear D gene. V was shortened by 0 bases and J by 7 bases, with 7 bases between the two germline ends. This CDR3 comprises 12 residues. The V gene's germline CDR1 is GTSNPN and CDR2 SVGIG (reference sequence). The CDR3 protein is CAWSVMGNTIYF. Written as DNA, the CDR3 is TGTGCCTGGAGTGTTATGGGCAACACCATATATTTT. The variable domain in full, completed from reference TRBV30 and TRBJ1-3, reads SQTIHQWPATLVQPVGSPLSLECTVEGTSNPNLYWYRQAAGRGLQLLFYSVGIGQISSEVPQNLSASRPQDRQFILSSKKLLLSDSGFYLCAWSVMGNTIYFGEGSWLTVV.

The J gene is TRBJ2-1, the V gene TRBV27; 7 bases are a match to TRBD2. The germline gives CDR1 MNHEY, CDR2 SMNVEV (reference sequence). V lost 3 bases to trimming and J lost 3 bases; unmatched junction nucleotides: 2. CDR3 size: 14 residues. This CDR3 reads CASSLASGYNEQFF. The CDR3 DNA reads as TGTGCCAGCAGTTTGGCTAGCGGCTACAATGAGCAGTTCTTC.

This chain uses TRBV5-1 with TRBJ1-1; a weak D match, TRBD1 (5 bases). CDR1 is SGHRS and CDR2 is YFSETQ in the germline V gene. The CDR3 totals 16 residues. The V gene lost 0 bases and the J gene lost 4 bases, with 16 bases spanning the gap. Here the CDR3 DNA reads TGCGCCAGCAGCTTGGGGGTGATAGGGGCTGTCACTGAAGCTTTCTTT. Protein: CASSLGVIGAVTEAFF.

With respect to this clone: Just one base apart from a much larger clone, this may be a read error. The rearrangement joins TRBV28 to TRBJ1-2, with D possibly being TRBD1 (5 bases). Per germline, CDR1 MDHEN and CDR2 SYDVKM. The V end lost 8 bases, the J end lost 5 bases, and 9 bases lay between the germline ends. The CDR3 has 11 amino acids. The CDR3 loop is CASGRGYGYTF. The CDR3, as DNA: TGTGCCAGCGGACGGGGGTATGGCTACACCTTC.

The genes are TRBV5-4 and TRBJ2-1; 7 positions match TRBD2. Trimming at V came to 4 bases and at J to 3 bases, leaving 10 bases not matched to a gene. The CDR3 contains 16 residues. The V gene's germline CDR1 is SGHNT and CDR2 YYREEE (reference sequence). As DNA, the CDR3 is TGTGCCAGCAGCCATCCCCGGGCTAGCGGCTACAATGAGCAGTTCTTC. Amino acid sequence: CASSHPRASGYNEQFF.

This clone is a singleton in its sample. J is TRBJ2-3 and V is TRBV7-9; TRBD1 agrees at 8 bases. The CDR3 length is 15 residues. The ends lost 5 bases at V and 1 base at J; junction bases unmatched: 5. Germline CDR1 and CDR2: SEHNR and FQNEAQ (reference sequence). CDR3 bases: TGTGCCAGCAGCCGGACAGGGCTGGGCACAGATACGCAGTATTTT. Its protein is CASSRTGLGTDTQYF.

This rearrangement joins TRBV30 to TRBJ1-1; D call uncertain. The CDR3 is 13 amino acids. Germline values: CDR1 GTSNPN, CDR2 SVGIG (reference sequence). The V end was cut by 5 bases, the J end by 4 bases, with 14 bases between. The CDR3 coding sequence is TGTGCCTGGCGGGTGGGTAGAAGCACTGAAGCTTTCTTT. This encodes CAWRVGRSTEAFF. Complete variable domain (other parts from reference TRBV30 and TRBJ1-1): SQTIHQWPATLVQPVGSPLSLECTVEGTSNPNLYWYRQAAGRGLQLLFYSVGIGQISSEVPQNLSASRPQDRQFILSSKKLLLSDSGFYLCAWRVGRSTEAFFGQGTRLTVV.

CDR3 in amino acids: CASSLHKYYGYTF. CDR3 DNA: TGTGCCAGCAGTTTACACAAGTACTATGGCTACACCTTC. V is TRBV28 and J is TRBJ1-2; D is unclear. CDR1 MDHEN and CDR2 SYDVKM come from the germline V gene. With 2 bases removed from V and 3 bases from J, the gap between germline ends came to 7 bases. The CDR3 sequence is 13 residues long.